These 25 T cell receptor beta chains came from one sample sequenced in a study of CD8+CD57+ T cells in acquired aplastic anemia. Genomic DNA served as template for TCR beta VDJ and CDR3 profiling. TCRdb ran MiXCR on the reads and lists one entry per CDR3 protein. The sample contains under 500,000 distinct CDR3 sequences, around 32% of which appear only once. Flow cytometry had shown expanded CD8+CD57+ cells in the patients chosen for sequencing. Sequencing was done on a sample of sorted CD4+, CD8+, or CD8+CD57+ T cells (not recorded which) from PBMCs. These receptor sequences come from a human donor with aplastic anemia.

This chain links TRBV11-1 with TRBJ2-3, with D perhaps matching TRBD2 (8 bases). This CDR3 comprises 17 residues. V lost 6 bases, J lost 1 base, and 20 bases lay in between. Per the germline V gene, CDR1 is SGHAT and CDR2 is FQDESV (reference sequence). CDR3 nucleotide sequence: TGTGCCAGCAGTGGTTCGGGAGGGGGCGGACGCACAGATACGCAGTATTTT. Its protein product is CASSGSGGGGRTDTQYF.

Regarding this clonotype: Just one base apart from a much larger clone, this may be a read error. V and J are TRBV2 and TRBJ2-1; 14 bases fit TRBD2. After removal of 3 bases from V and 8 bases from J, the junction contained 3 bases not matched to a gene. Germline CDR1 SNHLY, CDR2 FYNNEI. The CDR3 length is 15 residues. CDR3 coding DNA: TGTGCCAGCAGTGAGGGACTAGCGGGAGTCTATGAGCAGTTCTTC. Its translation: CASSEGLAGVYEQFF.

This clonotype was seen ten or more times. The rearrangement joins TRBV3-1 to TRBJ2-7, with TRBD2 matching over 12 bases. Per germline, CDR1 LGHDT and CDR2 YNNKEL (reference sequence). J gave up 0 bases and V 3 bases, and 0 bases lay outside the gene matches. This CDR3 spans 15 amino acids. The CDR3 reads CASSQTSGSSYEQYF. CDR3 nucleotide sequence: TGTGCCAGCAGCCAGACTAGCGGGAGCTCCTACGAGCAGTACTTC.

The count of this clonotype is one. A much larger clone sits a single nucleotide away, making a read error possible. The conserved phenylalanine or tryptophan normally closing the CDR3 is absent here, so this likely arose from a read error. The chain joins TRBV20-1 to TRBJ2-7, with D possibly being TRBD2 (6 bases). The CDR3 has 14 residues. Looked up from germline, CDR1 is DFQATT and CDR2 is SNEGSKA (reference sequence). The V end was cut by 5 bases, the J end by 5 bases, with 19 bases between. The CDR3 spells CSAALSGGRNEQYL. The CDR3 nucleotides are TGCAGTGCTGCTCTTAGCGGAGGTCGGAACGAGCAGTACCTC.

This clonotype showed up just a few times. The genes are TRBV5-1 and TRBJ2-5, with 11 bases lining up with TRBD2. The CDR3 contains 15 residues. V lost 4 bases and J lost 3; bases outside the gene matches: 5. Germline-derived CDR1 and CDR2 are SGHRS and YFSETQ. CDR3 amino acids: CASSPSLAGEETQYF. In DNA, the CDR3 is TGCGCCAGCAGCCCATCACTAGCGGGGGAAGAGACCCAGTACTTC.

This clonotype was picked up many times. V and J are TRBV7-2 and TRBJ2-7; 9 nucleotides align to TRBD1. This CDR3 is built from 15 residues. Germline CDR1 reads SGHTA; CDR2 reads FQGNSA. With 5 bases clipped from V and 3 bases from J, the junction kept 8 bases outside the gene matches. The CDR3 sequence: CASSNAGTGYYEQYF. Written as DNA, the CDR3 is TGTGCCAGCAGCAACGCCGGGACAGGGTACTACGAGCAGTACTTC.

Many counts were recorded for this clonotype. The chain couples TRBV10-3 to TRBJ1-3; TRBD1 is a possible D gene (6 bases). The CDR3 extends over 17 amino acids. Trimming removed 0 bases from V and 0 bases from J, with 12 bases in between. Germline-derived CDR1 and CDR2 are ENHRY and SYGVKD. The CDR3 loop is CAISESAGALSGNTIYF. The DNA for the CDR3 is TGTGCCATCAGTGAGTCGGCAGGGGCACTCTCTGGAAACACCATATATTTT.

The chain combines TRBV5-1 with TRBJ2-5; 16 positions match TRBD2. This CDR3 comprises 16 residues. Germline loops: CDR1 SGHRS, CDR2 YFSETQ. V was clipped by 4 bases and J by 3 bases; unmatched bases: 3. CDR3 sequence reads: CASSGGTSGREETQYF. The CDR3 DNA follows: TGCGCCAGCAGCGGGGGGACTAGCGGGAGGGAAGAGACCCAGTACTTC.

The rearrangement uses TRBV7-9 and TRBJ2-5; 9 nucleotides agree with TRBD1. The CDR3 covers 15 residues. Germline V CDR1 and CDR2: SEHNR, FQNEAQ (reference sequence). Trimming removed 5 bases from V and 3 bases from J; junction bases left unmatched: 7. Here the CDR3 reads CASSAPGQGEETQYF. The CDR3 DNA reads TGTGCCAGCAGCGCTCCGGGACAGGGCGAAGAGACCCAGTACTTC. The full variable domain, with the rest looked up from reference TRBV7-9 and TRBJ2-5, is DTGVSQNPRHKITKRGQNVTFRCDPISEHNRLYWYRQTLGQGPEFLTYFQNEAQLEKSRLLSDRFSAERPKGSFSTLEIQRTEQGDSAMYLCASSAPGQGEETQYFGPGTRLLVL.

This clonotype was observed at least ten times. V and J are TRBV2 and TRBJ2-7; 7 bases agree with TRBD2. Germline lookup yields CDR1 SNHLY and CDR2 FYNNEI. CDR3 size: 15 residues. The V gene end was trimmed by 4 bases and the J gene end by 0 bases; junction bases not matched to a gene: 6. The CDR3 spells CASSGTRGSSYEQYF. In DNA form, the CDR3 reads TGTGCCAGCAGTGGGACGCGGGGGAGCTCCTACGAGCAGTACTTC.

A word on this clonotype: A much larger clone is a single base away; this may be a read error. The chain couples TRBV4-1 to TRBJ2-7; maybe TRBD1 (5 bases). Trimming took 1 base from V and 2 from J, leaving 6 bases between them. This CDR3 comprises 13 residues. Germline V gene data show CDR1 as MGHRA and CDR2 as YSYEKL. The CDR3 spells CASSQVTAYEQYF. For the CDR3, the DNA is TGCGCCAGCAGCCAAGTGACAGCCTACGAGCAGTACTTC.

The sample holds many counts of this clonotype. This chain uses TRBV9 with TRBJ1-3; D unresolved. The CDR3 has 14 residues. The V end lost 2 bases, the J end lost 0 bases, and 6 bases lay between the germline ends. Germline CDR1 is SGDLS and CDR2 is YYNGEE. The CDR3 protein is CASSVKGSGNTIYF. CDR3 bases: TGTGCCAGCAGCGTTAAAGGCTCTGGAAACACCATATATTTT.

The chain is built from TRBV12-3 or TRBV12-4 and TRBJ2-3; tentatively, D is TRBD2 (6 bases). Trimming stripped 6 bases from V and 5 bases from J, with 18 bases between. The CDR3 has 15 amino acids. The CDR3 DNA reads TGTGCCAGCAGCTTATTTCGGGGAGCGGGAGATACGCAGTATTTT. Amino acid sequence: CASSLFRGAGDTQYF.

The chain joins TRBV4-2 to TRBJ2-1; D might be TRBD2 (6 bases). Trimming shortened V by 4 bases and J by 7 bases, and 11 bases separated the two germline ends. This CDR3 has 13 residues. Germline assignment: CDR1 LGHNA and CDR2 YNFKEQ. The CDR3 sequence: CASSLSEGNEQFF. The DNA of the CDR3 is TGTGCCAGCAGCCTCTCGGAGGGAAATGAGCAGTTCTTC.

The rearrangement uses TRBV3-1 and TRBJ2-3, with TRBD2 identical over 12 bases. Germline V gene lookup returns CDR1 LGHDT and CDR2 YNNKEL (reference sequence). V lost 4 bases and J lost 9; bases outside the gene matches: 11. The CDR3 runs to 16 residues. The CDR3 region has the DNA TGTGCCAGCAGCCGTTTTACTAGCGGGAGGCCAGGCACGCAGTATTTT. Protein product: CASSRFTSGRPGTQYF.

The sample holds many counts of this clonotype. The V gene is TRBV9, the J gene TRBJ1-3; TRBD1 matches at 7 bases. Germline CDR1 SGDLS, CDR2 YYNGEE. This CDR3 comprises 15 residues. V trimming: 3 bases; J trimming: 0 bases; junction bases outside the gene matches: 3. CDR3 DNA sequence: TGTGCCAGCAGCGCAACAGGGGTCTCTGGAAACACCATATATTTT. Amino acid sequence: CASSATGVSGNTIYF.

The gene calls are TRBV4-2 and TRBJ1-2; no definite D call. CDR1 and CDR2 from the germline V gene are LGHNA and YNFKEQ. Trimming stripped 5 bases from V and 5 bases from J, with 15 bases between. The CDR3 extends over 14 amino acids. The CDR3: CASSFSASLYGYTF. The CDR3 DNA is TGTGCCAGCAGCTTTAGCGCGTCTCTTTATGGCTACACCTTC.

This clonotype was found many times. V and J are TRBV5-1 and TRBJ1-6; maybe TRBD1 (5 bases). V lost 0 bases and J 7 bases, leaving 14 bases between the germline ends. The V gene's germline CDR1 is SGHRS and CDR2 YFSETQ. The CDR3 runs 16 residues. CDR3 region: CASSLGWAGSNSPLHF. The CDR3 DNA is TGCGCCAGCAGCTTGGGTTGGGCAGGGAGCAATTCACCCCTCCACTTT.

This clonotype was counted at least ten times. The V call is TRBV5-1, the J call TRBJ2-3; D may correspond to TRBD1 or TRBD2 (6 bases each). CDR3 length: 17 amino acids. Trimming pared 5 bases from V and 0 bases from J, leaving 19 bases between. From germline, CDR1 is SGHRS and CDR2 YFSETQ. The CDR3 nucleotides are TGCGCCAGCAGTCCACGGTTTCAGGGGACTAGCACAGATACGCAGTATTTT. Translated: CASSPRFQGTSTDTQYF.

This clonotype was counted many times. The CDR3 loop is CAISPQGAAYEQYF. CDR3 coding DNA: TGTGCCATCAGTCCCCAGGGGGCAGCGTACGAGCAGTACTTC. V and J are TRBV10-3 and TRBJ2-7, with 8 bases identical to TRBD1. This CDR3 is 14 amino acids long. From germline, CDR1 is ENHRY and CDR2 SYGVKD. The V gene end was trimmed by 5 bases and the J gene end by 4 bases; junction bases not matched to a gene: 7.

This clonotype was seen a few times. The V call is TRBV12-3 or TRBV12-4, the J call TRBJ2-1, with 11 bases that match TRBD2. V lost 5 bases and J lost 7; bases outside the gene matches: 7. The CDR3 sequence is 15 residues long. The CDR3 protein is CASSVSGRAANEQFF. CDR3 sequence (DNA): TGTGCCAGCAGTGTTAGCGGGAGGGCCGCAAATGAGCAGTTCTTC.

Worth noting for this clonotype: A much larger clone lies one base from this, so it may be a read error. The chain is built from TRBV19 and TRBJ1-6; 7 nucleotides align to TRBD1. Unmatched junction bases numbered 6, after V lost 1 base and J lost 6 bases. From germline, CDR1 is LNHDA and CDR2 SQIVND (reference sequence). The CDR3 extends over 16 amino acids. The CDR3 region has the DNA TGTGCCAGTAGTATAGCGGACAGGATCGGTAATTCACCCCTCCACTTT. This sequence encodes CASSIADRIGNSPLHF.

The sample holds a few counts of this clonotype. The rearrangement joins TRBV2 to TRBJ1-1; D is possibly TRBD1 (6 bases). This CDR3 spans 15 amino acids. In germline, CDR1 is SNHLY, CDR2 FYNNEI. The V end was cut by 6 bases, the J end by 0 bases, with 14 bases between. The CDR3 sequence is CASRKGGGLNTEAFF. The CDR3 DNA reads as TGTGCCAGCAGAAAGGGGGGGGGGCTGAACACTGAAGCTTTCTTT.

The genes are TRBV6-5 and TRBJ1-3; D gene uncertain. This CDR3 contains 14 residues. The germline CDR1 and CDR2 sequences are MNHEY and SVGAGI. Deletions cut 4 bases from V and 4 bases from J, with 11 bases between. CDR3 sequence (DNA): TGTGCCAGCAGTTTAAGGGAGGAAGGAAACACCATATATTTT. Translation gives CASSLREEGNTIYF.

This clonotype was seen a few times. This chain connects TRBV12-3 or TRBV12-4 to TRBJ2-7; TRBD2 agrees at 9 bases. J was trimmed by 3 bases and V by 9 bases; bases with no gene match: 9. CDR3 length equals 14 residues. This CDR3 reads CASTAGGYSYEQYF. In DNA, the CDR3 is TGTGCCAGTACAGCGGGAGGTTACAGCTACGAGCAGTACTTC.